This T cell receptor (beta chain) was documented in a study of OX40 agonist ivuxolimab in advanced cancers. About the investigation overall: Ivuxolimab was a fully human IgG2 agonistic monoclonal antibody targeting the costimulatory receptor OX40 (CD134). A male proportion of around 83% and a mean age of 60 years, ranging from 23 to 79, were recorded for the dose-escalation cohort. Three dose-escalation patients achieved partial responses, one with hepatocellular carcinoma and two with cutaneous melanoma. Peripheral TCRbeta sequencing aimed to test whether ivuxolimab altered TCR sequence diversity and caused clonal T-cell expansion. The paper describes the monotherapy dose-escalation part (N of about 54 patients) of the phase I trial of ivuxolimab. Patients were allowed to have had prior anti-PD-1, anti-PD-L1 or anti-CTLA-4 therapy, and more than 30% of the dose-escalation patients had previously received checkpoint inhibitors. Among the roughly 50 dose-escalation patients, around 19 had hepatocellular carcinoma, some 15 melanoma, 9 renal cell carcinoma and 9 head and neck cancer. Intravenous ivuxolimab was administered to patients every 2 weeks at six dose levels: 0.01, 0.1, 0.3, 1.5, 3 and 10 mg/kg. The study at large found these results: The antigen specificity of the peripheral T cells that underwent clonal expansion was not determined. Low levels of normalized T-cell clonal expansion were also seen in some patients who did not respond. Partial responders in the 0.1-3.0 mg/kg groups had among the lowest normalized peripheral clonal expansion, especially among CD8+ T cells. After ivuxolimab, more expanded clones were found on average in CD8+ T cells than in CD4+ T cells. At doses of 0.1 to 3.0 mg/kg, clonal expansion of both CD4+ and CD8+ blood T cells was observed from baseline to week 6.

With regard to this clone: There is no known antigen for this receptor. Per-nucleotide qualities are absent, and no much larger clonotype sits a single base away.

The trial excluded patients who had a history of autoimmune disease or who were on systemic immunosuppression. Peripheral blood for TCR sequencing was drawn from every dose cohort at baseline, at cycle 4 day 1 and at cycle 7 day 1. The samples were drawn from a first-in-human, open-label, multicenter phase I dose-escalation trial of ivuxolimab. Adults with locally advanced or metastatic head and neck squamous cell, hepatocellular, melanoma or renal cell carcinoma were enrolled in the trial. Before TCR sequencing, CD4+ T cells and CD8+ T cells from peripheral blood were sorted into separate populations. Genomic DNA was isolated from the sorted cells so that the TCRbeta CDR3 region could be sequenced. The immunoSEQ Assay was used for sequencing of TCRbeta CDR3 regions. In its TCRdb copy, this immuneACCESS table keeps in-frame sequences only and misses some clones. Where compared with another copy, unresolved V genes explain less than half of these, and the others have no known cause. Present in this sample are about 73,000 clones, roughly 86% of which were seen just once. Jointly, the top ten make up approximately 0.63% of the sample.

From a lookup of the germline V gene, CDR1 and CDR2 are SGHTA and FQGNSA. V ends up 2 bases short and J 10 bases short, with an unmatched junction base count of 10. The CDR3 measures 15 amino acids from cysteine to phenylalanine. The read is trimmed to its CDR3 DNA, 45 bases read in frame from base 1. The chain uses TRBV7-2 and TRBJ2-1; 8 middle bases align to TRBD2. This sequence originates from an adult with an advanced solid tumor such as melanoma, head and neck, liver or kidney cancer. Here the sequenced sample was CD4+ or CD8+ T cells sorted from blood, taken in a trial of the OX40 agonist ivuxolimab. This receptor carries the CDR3 CASSLSVLAGTEQFF. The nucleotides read TGTGCCAGCAGCTTATCTGTCCTAGCGGGTACCGAGCAGTTCTTC.